This TCR beta chain originates from a study of T cell responses to AZD1222 COVID-19 vaccine. Produced via immunoSEQ multiplex PCR; TCRdb's table is partial and in-frame only. The sample lists about 99,000 clones, around nine tenths seen once, with 12% in the top ten. Trimming stripped 2 bases from V and 4 bases from J, with 6 bases between. The CDR3 consists of 13 residues. Germline V gene sequence: CDR1 MNHNS, CDR2 SASEGT. Here the sequenced sample was peripheral blood, taken on day 0 of AZD1222 vaccination. This receptor was obtained from an adult in good health. The chain couples TRBV6-1 to TRBJ1-5; D not certain. The CDR3 nucleotides are TGTGCCAGCAGTGAAACTCGGAATCAGCCCCAGCATTTT. Its protein is CASSETRNQPQHF.